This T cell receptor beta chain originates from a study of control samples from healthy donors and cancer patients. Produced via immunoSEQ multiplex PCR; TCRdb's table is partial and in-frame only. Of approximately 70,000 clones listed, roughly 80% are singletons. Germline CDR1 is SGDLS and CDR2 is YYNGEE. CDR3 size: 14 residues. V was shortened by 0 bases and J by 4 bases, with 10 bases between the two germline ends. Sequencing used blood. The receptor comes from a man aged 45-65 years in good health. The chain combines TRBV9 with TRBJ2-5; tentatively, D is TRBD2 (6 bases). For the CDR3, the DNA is TGTGCCAGCAGCGTAGGTAATAGCGGAGAGACCCAGTACTTC. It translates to CASSVGNSGETQYF.